The T cell receptor (beta chain) under discussion was sequenced for a study of cytomegalovirus exposure and HLA in healthy donors (dated by TCRdb to 2015 to 2018). Notes on the research overall: An earlier analysis of some 500 of the donors reported approximately 290 Gb of sequence data and some 120 million unique TCR beta sequences from roughly 180 million T cells. All discovery cohort repertoires had been generated using a single sequencing platform. Typing coverage differed by locus: A, B, C, DRB1 and DQB1 were typed in roughly 629-640 donors, DQA1 in around 500, DPA1 in nearly 610, and DPB1 in around 440. Several DR-DQ haplotypes were handled as single units for association and clustering, since linkage in the cohort was strong. HLA typing included class I and class II loci at four-digit resolution. Of the roughly 390 genotyped donors, about 80% fell in the genetic ancestry cluster associated with self-reported Caucasian donors. The study used immunosequencing to profile the T cell repertoires of approximately 640 subjects and linked those repertoires to cytomegalovirus serostatus. The study aimed to test whether cataloging public T cell receptors could reveal signatures of past pathogen exposure. To decide whether each TCR beta V gene segment behaved as functional or pseudogenic, an earlier analysis of nearly 600 of the donors relied on high-throughput TCR beta sequencing. Genome-wide SNP genotypes for about 55% of the roughly 670 donors were used in a later genetic analysis, which treated that subset as a discovery cohort. A later analysis re-analyzed previously published TCR beta repertoires from about 600 donors and added high-resolution HLA genotyping to study TCR occurrence patterns. An early release covering 550 to 700 HLA-typed donors comprised about 300 gigabases of sequencing data and some 79 million unique TCR sequences. Besides the first cohort of some 670 subjects, a separate validation cohort made up of over 100 different subjects was used. Donor age, sex, ethnicity and CMV serostatus were compiled together with the repertoire data. Among some 400 genotyped donors of the cohort, an average of approximately 220,000 unique TCR beta nucleotide sequences was sequenced per donor, of which 15% to 20% were non-productive. To predict cytomegalovirus infection status, the study brought together high-throughput TCR immunosequencing, statistical association of individual TCRs with disease status, and machine learning. The later analysis used no new phenotypic data to find candidate immune exposures, relying instead on TCR beta sequences and their occurrence across donors. The investigation overall reported the following: The sequencing pipeline was judged likely to have produced a cluster of highly shared sequence variants as a technical artifact. A further reported finding was that TCR beta sequences accurately predicted the HLA-A and HLA-B alleles for most subjects in the first cohort. The classifier was reported to diagnose cytomegalovirus status with high specificity and sensitivity in both the original and validation cohorts. The presence/absence analyses assumed that sequencing depth was roughly uniform across donors, and that assumption may not be true. It was suggested by the authors that the approach could potentially be generalized to other disease states and immunological phenotypes. In a later analysis, several top co-occurrence clusters were reported to appear linked to parvovirus B19, influenza, CMV and Epstein-Barr virus. Correlated functional status among segregating V segments might reflect linkage disequilibrium, but an unknown experimental factor could not be ruled out. Because some donors lacked HLA typing at each locus, the association tests relied only on the typed subset. A later analysis associated 16,951 TCR beta sequences with specific HLA alleles at a false discovery rate of 0.05. An earlier analysis of 587 of the donors showed that most TCR beta V segments appeared in productive rearrangements either about 87% or about 30% of the time, which broadly matched IMGT annotations. A later analysis found that HLA-associated TCR beta chains were more clonally expanded and had lower generation probabilities than equally common non-associated chains. A later analysis found that TCR association rates varied across HLA loci, with DRB1 alleles showing the most associated TCRs and HLA-C alleles the fewest. According to a later genetic analysis, donors in an Asian-associated ancestry cluster had fewer N-insertions in productive TCRs than the approximately 610-donor mean. Some IMGT-functional V segments, including TRBV6-2 and TRBV6-3, could not be distinguished by the 87-base-pair reads and were therefore excluded. An association between a missense DCLRE1C variant and V-gene and J-gene trimming of TCR beta chains was found in a later genetic analysis and replicated in an independent cohort. In the study, approximately 160 TCR beta chains were listed as associated with cytomegalovirus. Most TCR sequences were seen in very few donors, while some public TCRs were found in many individuals. In this cohort, only TCR beta chains were sequenced, and detectable features were limited by the absence of alpha or paired-chain data. For the cohort, immune exposure information was limited to CMV serostatus. About 15 rarely observed V segments, including chromosome 9 orphons, were excluded from the earlier analysis of about 500 of the donors because counts were too low. When HLA alleles, especially DR and DQ, strongly co-occurred, attributing TCR associations to individual alleles was difficult. A later analysis found that most CMV-associated TCR beta chains appeared HLA-restricted, with HLA associations seemingly driven largely by CMV exposure. In vitro tests confirmed that a few of the cytomegalovirus-associated TCR beta chains recognize cytomegalovirus antigens.

V lost 5 bases and J lost 0 bases; the stretch between them is 8 bases long. For CDR1 and CDR2, the germline V gene lists SGHTA and FQGNSA. Including cysteine and phenylalanine, the CDR3 has 14 amino acids. Left in the record is the CDR3 DNA by itself, 42 bases read in frame from the first base. The cohort consisted of approximately 670 healthy bone marrow donors. Cohort members were all nominally healthy when sampled, although unrecorded immune exposures were likely present. The donor was CMV seronegative and belonged to the group of 352 seronegative cohort members. A peripheral blood sample was provided by each donor, and peripheral blood mononuclear cells were used for TCR beta sequencing. Genomic DNA was extracted from the blood cell samples with the Qiagen DNeasy Blood Extraction Kit. Library preparation used the immunoSEQ multiplex PCR assay. For the multiplex PCR, a mixture combining 60 forward primers for TCR Vbeta segments and 13 reverse primers for TCR Jbeta segments was used. The CDR3 region of rearranged TCR beta genes was amplified from genomic DNA with a multiplex PCR assay. The amplified TCR beta libraries were sequenced on the Illumina HiSeq System as 87-base-pair reads. Processing in the source paper ran as follows. A later analysis tallied around 82 million unique TCR beta chains across the 610 or so repertoires, and 10 million to 11 million of those chains were shared by two or more donors. To remove PCR and sequencing errors, raw reads were error-corrected and collapsed into unique sequences using a nearest-neighbor algorithm that merged closely related sequences. Alignment of CDR3 sequences to IMGT reference sequences was used to assign V, D and J gene segments. For a sequence to be retained, a match of at least six nucleotides was required to both a V gene segment and a J gene segment. Rearrangements were called productive when the CDR3 lacked stop codons and stayed in frame with V and J; all others were non-productive. CDR3 was defined according to IMGT convention as the region running from the second conserved V-encoded cysteine to the conserved J-encoded phenylalanine. The earlier analysis of roughly 590 of the donors excluded sequences that lacked an unambiguous match to a single V gene segment. An earlier analysis of 550 to 650 of the donors classified V segments as functional when productive rearrangements were above 56.7% and as segregating when the standard deviation between donors was above 5%. A statistical classification framework was built to diagnose cytomegalovirus status from the catalog of TCR beta chain sequences. In a later analysis, V and J genes were assigned by comparing TCR nucleotide sequences against IMGT/GENE-DB human TR gene sequences. Using the TCRdist pipeline, a later analysis assigned CDR3 sequences along with most-parsimonious VDJ recombination scenarios. In a later analysis, every TCR beta chain was defined by the combination of its CDR3 amino acid sequence and its V-gene family, and reads without a unique V-gene family were dropped. A later analysis removed 550 to 700 highly shared, low-generation-probability nucleotide sequences to deal with suspected cross-contamination and a sequencing artifact. In a later analysis, a clonal expansion index for each public chain was calculated from normalized within-repertoire ranks of inferred template counts. A later analysis computed generation probabilities with a VDJ recombination model fitted to out-of-frame rearrangements, and checked the results against IGoR. In a later analysis, TCR-TCR, TCR-HLA and TCR-CMV co-occurrence was scored with hypergeometric tests, and a repertoire-size bias correction was applied to TCR pairs. A later analysis estimated false discovery rates by permuting HLA or CMV assignments 20 times. In a later analysis, co-occurring TCRs were grouped using DBSCAN, with TCRdist sequence similarity added in when clustering inside HLA-allele-positive subsets. For co-occurrence clustering, repertoires with fewer than 30,000 or more than 120,000 public chains were excluded, along with 5 or 6 repertoires with anomalous nucleotide sharing. The immuneACCESS repertoire file appears here via TCRdb, limited to in-frame rearrangements. These files lack a portion of the clones; in checked studies, under half of the deficit traces to unresolved V genes, and the cause of the others is not known. Clonal size and the V and J genes are those of that table, whereas D and trimming came from the DNA. The sample records about 160,000 clones, 79% of which are singletons. The biggest ten clones account for under 2.5% of the sample.

In regard to this clone: Its antigen is not yet known. No base quality values were provided; no much bigger clone lies one nucleotide off.

The chain is assembled from TRBV7-2 and TRBJ1-3; no D gene is confidently identified. The sample taken for sequencing was PBMCs. This clonotype was obtained from a middle-aged man in good health and CMV-seronegative. The DNA sequence is as follows: TGTGCCAGCAGCCCCCTTATCTCTGGAAACACCATATATTTT. Its protein reads: CASSPLISGNTIYF.